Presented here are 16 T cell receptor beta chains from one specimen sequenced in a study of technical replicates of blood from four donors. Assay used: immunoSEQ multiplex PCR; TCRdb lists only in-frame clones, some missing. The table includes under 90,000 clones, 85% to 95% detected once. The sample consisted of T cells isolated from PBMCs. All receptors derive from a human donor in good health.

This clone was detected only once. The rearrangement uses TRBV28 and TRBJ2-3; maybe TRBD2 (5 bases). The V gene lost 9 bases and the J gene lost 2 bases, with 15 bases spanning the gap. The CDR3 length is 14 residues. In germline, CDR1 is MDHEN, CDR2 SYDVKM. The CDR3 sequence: CASEGPSSTDTQYF. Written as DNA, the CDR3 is TGTGCCAGTGAGGGCCCGTCCTCCACAGATACGCAGTATTTT. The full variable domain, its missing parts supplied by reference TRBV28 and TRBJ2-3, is DVKVTQSSRYLVKRTGEKVFLECVQDMDHENMFWYRQDPGLGLRLIYFSYDVKMKEKGDIPEGYSVSREKKERFSLILESASTNQTSMYLCASEGPSSTDTQYFGPGTRLTVL.

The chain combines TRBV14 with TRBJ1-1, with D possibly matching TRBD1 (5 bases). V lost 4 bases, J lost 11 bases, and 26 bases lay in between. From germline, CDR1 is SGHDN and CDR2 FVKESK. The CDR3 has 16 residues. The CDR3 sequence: CASSRKAGSRAFYAFF. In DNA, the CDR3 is TGTGCCAGCAGCCGGAAGGCAGGTAGCAGGGCGTTTTACGCTTTCTTT.

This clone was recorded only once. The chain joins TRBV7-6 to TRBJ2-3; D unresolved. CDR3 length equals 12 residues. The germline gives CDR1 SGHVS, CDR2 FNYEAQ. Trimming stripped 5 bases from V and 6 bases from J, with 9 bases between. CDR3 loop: CASSPGEDTQYF. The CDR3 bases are TGTGCCAGCAGCCCCGGTGAGGATACGCAGTATTTT.

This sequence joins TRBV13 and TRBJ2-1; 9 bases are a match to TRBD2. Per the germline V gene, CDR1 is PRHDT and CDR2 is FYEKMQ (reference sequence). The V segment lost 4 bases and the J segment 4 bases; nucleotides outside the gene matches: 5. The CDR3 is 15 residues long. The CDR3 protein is CASSSVAGAYNEQFF. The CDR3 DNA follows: TGTGCCAGCAGCTCCGTAGCGGGAGCGTACAATGAGCAGTTCTTC.

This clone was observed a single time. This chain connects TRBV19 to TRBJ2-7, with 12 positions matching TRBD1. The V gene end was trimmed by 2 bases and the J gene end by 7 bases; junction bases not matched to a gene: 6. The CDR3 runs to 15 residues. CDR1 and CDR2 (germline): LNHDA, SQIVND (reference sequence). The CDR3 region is CASSILGQGALEQYF. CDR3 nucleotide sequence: TGTGCCAGTAGTATATTGGGACAGGGGGCGCTTGAGCAGTACTTC.

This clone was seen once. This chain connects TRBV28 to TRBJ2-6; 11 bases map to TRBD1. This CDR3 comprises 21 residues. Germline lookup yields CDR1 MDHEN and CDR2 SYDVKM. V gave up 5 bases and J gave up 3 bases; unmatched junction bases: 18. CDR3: CASSTASPWTGGSGGANVLTF. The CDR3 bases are TGTGCCAGCAGTACAGCCTCCCCTTGGACAGGGGGCAGTGGTGGGGCCAACGTCCTGACTTTC.

The CDR3 nucleotides are TGTGCCACCAGCAGAGAGGGACAACTTCTTACCCAAGAGACCCAGTACTTC. This sequence encodes CATSREGQLLTQETQYF. The V call is TRBV15, the J call TRBJ2-5; the D gene is possibly TRBD1 (6 bases). Looked up from germline, CDR1 is LNHNV and CDR2 is YYDKDF (reference sequence). The V and J ends lost 0 bases and 1 base respectively, with 15 bases between them. This CDR3 has 17 amino acids.

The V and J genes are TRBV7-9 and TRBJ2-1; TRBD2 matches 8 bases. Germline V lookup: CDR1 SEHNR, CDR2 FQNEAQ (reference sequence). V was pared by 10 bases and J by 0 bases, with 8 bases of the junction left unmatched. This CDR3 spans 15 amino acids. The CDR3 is CAIAGRGPSYNEQFF. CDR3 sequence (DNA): TGTGCCATAGCGGGAAGAGGTCCCTCCTACAATGAGCAGTTCTTC. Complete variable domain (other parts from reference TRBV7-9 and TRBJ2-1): DTGVSQNPRHKITKRGQNVTFRCDPISEHNRLYWYRQTLGQGPEFLTYFQNEAQLEKSRLLSDRFSAERPKGSFSTLEIQRTEQGDSAMYLCAIAGRGPSYNEQFFGPGTRLTVL.

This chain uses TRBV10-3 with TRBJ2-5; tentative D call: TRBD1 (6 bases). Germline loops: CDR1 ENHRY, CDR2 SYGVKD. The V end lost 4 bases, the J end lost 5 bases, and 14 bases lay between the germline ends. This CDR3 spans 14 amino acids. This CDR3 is CAISAGTRGETQYF. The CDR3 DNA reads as TGTGCCATCAGTGCTGGGACACGAGGGGAGACCCAGTACTTC.

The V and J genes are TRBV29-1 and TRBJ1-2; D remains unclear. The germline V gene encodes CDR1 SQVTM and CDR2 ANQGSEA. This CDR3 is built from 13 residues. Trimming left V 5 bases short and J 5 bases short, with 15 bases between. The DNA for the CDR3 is TGCAGCGTTAACACGGGGATAGGGTATGGCTACACCTTC. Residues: CSVNTGIGYGYTF.

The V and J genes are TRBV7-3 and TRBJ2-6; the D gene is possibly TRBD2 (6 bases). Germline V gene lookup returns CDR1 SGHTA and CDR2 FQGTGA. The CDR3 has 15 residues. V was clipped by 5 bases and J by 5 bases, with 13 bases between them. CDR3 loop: CASSDGTSRANVLTF. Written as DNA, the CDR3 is TGTGCCAGCAGCGATGGGACTTCTAGGGCCAACGTCCTGACTTTC. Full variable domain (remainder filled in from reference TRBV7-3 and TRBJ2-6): GAGVSQTPSNKVTEKGKYVELRCDPISGHTALYWYRQSLGQGPEFLIYFQGTGAADDSGLPNDRFFAVRPEGSVSTLKIQRTERGDSAVYLCASSDGTSRANVLTFGAGSRLTVL.

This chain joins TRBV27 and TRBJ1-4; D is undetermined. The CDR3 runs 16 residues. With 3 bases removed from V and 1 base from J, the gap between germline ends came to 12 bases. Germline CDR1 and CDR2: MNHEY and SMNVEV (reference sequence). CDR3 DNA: TGTGCCAGCAGTTTTAAAAACCGGGGAACTAATGAAAAACTGTTTTTT. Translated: CASSFKNRGTNEKLFF.

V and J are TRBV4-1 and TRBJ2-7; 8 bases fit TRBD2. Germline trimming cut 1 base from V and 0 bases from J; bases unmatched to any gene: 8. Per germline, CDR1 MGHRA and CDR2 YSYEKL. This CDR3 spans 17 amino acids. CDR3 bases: TGCGCCAGCAGCCAAGGGGGTACTAGCGGAGTCTCCTACGAGCAGTACTTC. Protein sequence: CASSQGGTSGVSYEQYF.

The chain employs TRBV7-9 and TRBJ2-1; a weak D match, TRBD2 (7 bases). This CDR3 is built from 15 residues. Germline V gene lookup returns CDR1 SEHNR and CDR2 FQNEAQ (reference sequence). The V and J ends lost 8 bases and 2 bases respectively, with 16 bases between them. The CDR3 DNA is TGTGCCAGCGGGGGGGCCATTATAACCTACAATGAGCAGTTCTTC. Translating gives CASGGAIITYNEQFF.

The CDR3 region is CASSLMGADYEQYF. The CDR3 coding sequence is TGTGCCAGCAGTTTAATGGGGGCCGACTACGAGCAGTACTTC. The chain recombines TRBV27 with TRBJ2-7, with D maybe TRBD1 (6 bases). There are 14 residues in the CDR3. The germline V gene encodes CDR1 MNHEY and CDR2 SMNVEV (reference sequence). V dropped 2 bases and J dropped 3 bases, with 11 bases sitting between them.

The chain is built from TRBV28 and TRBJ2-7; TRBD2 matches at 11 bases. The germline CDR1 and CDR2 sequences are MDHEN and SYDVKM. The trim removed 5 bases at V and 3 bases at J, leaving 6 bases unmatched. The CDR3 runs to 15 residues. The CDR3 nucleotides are TGTGCCAGCAGTACCCTAGCGGGGGGCCGCTACGAGCAGTACTTC. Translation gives CASSTLAGGRYEQYF.